The 5 T cell receptor beta chains below were found in one sample sequenced in a study of beta chain features in type 1 diabetes. All of the isolated RNA was reverse transcribed, so expressed TCRB transcripts were sequenced. Sequencing was performed with immunoSEQ multiplex PCR; in TCRdb, only in-frame clones are kept and a portion is missing. Here the sample spans under 500,000 clones, roughly 30% being singletons. Sequencing was carried out using naive CD4+ T cells from blood. All receptors derive from a man aged 18 to 30 in good health.

The chain recombines TRBV30 with TRBJ2-3; D ambiguous. CDR1 GTSNPN and CDR2 SVGIG come from the germline V gene (reference sequence). Trimming removed 0 bases from V and 9 bases from J, with 10 bases in between. The CDR3 is 12 residues long. DNA of the CDR3: TGTGCCTGGAGTGTACTGGTAGAGACGCAGTATTTT. Protein product: CAWSVLVETQYF.

In its sample, this clone was seen a few times. V gene TRBV25-1 combines with J gene TRBJ1-4, with 11 positions matching TRBD1. This CDR3 is 16 amino acids long. The germline CDR1 and CDR2 sequences are MGHDK and SYGVNS. The V segment lost 5 bases and the J segment 5 bases; nucleotides outside the gene matches: 7. CDR3 region: CASSHPGQGENEKLFF. The CDR3 DNA reads as TGTGCCAGCAGTCATCCGGGACAGGGGGAGAATGAAAAACTGTTTTTT. The full variable domain, completed using reference TRBV25-1 and TRBJ1-4, is EADIYQTPRYLVIGTGKKITLECSQTMGHDKMYWYQQDPGMELHLIHYSYGVNSTEKGDLSSESTVSRIRTEHFPLTLESARPSHTSQYLCASSHPGQGENEKLFFGSGTQLSVL.

The gene calls are TRBV19 and TRBJ2-3; D gene uncertain. V was trimmed by 4 bases and J by 4 bases, leaving 6 bases between them. The germline gives CDR1 LNHDA, CDR2 SQIVND (reference sequence). The CDR3 length is 12 residues. CDR3 residues: CASSTGADTQYF. The CDR3 DNA reads TGTGCCAGTAGTACTGGGGCAGATACGCAGTATTTT.

This clone was observed a handful of times. The rearrangement uses TRBV10-3 and TRBJ2-1; 13 bases fit TRBD2. This CDR3 contains 17 residues. The germline gives CDR1 ENHRY, CDR2 SYGVKD. With V trimmed by 4 bases and J by 1 base, 4 bases remained unmatched. The DNA for the CDR3 is TGTGCCATCAGTGGATGGACTAGCGGGAGATCCTACAATGAGCAGTTCTTC. This sequence encodes CAISGWTSGRSYNEQFF.

This clone was picked up a small number of times. The chain uses TRBV29-1 and TRBJ2-5; tentatively, D is TRBD1 (6 bases). The CDR3 has 12 residues. Germline lookup yields CDR1 SQVTM and CDR2 ANQGSEA. V was clipped by 6 bases and J by 4 bases, with 12 bases between them. CDR3 nucleotide sequence: TGCAGCGTGGATAAAGGGGGAGAGACCCAGTACTTC. Translating it yields CSVDKGGETQYF.